The 17 T cell receptor beta chains presented below share a single source sample, sequenced in a study of graft-versus-host responses after intestinal transplantation (dated by TCRdb to about 2021). Libraries were made using the immunoSEQ multiplex PCR assay. This is the immuneACCESS table as TCRdb keeps it, with only in-frame sequences that have V and J called. A part of the clones is gone; compared with another copy, unresolved V genes explain less than half, and the rest is unexplained. In this sample the table shows 100,000 or so clones, 90% to 95% of which occur a single time. The ten top clones hold approximately 1.1% of the sample. No antigen is known for these receptors. In light of the paper, this sample's time point label describes: cells obtained before transplantation from donor or recipient. The specimen comprised unstimulated CD8+ T cells sorted from spleen or lymph node cells, sampled before transplant. These receptor sequences come from a human donor who was the organ donor for an intestinal transplant.

The chain is built from TRBV28 and TRBJ1-4, with 10 bases identical to TRBD1. This CDR3 region has 17 residues. The V and J ends lost 5 bases and 5 bases, in that order; junction bases with no gene match: 11. Per germline, CDR1 MDHEN and CDR2 SYDVKM. The CDR3 nucleotides are TGTGCCAGCAGTGGAGTACCGGGACAGGGGTTGAATGAAAAACTGTTTTTT. Encoded protein: CASSGVPGQGLNEKLFF.

The chain links TRBV19 to TRBJ2-7; 11 nucleotides line up with TRBD2. This CDR3 is built from 15 residues. After removal of 5 bases from V and 0 bases from J, the junction contained 3 bases not matched to a gene. Germline V gene sequence: CDR1 LNHDA, CDR2 SQIVND (reference sequence). CDR3 nucleotides: TGTGCCAGTAGTTTAACTAGCGGGAGCTCCTACGAGCAGTACTTC. Amino acids: CASSLTSGSSYEQYF.

The chain uses TRBV9 and TRBJ2-1; 10 nucleotides agree with TRBD2. The CDR3 consists of 17 residues. From germline, CDR1 is SGDLS and CDR2 YYNGEE. After removal of 3 bases from V and 2 bases from J, the junction contained 8 bases not matched to a gene. The CDR3 region is CASSATSGLKPYNEQFF. CDR3 bases: TGTGCCAGCAGCGCGACTAGCGGGTTGAAACCCTACAATGAGCAGTTCTTC.

The chain couples TRBV10-3 to TRBJ2-2; possible D gene TRBD1, 6 bases. This CDR3 comprises 13 residues. Germline-derived CDR1 and CDR2 are ENHRY and SYGVKD. Trimming cost V 11 bases and J 4 bases, with 14 bases left between them. As DNA, the CDR3 is TGTGCCGCACAGGGATACAGCACCGGGGAGCTGTTTTTT. Residues: CAAQGYSTGELFF.

The V and J genes are TRBV7-3 and TRBJ2-1, with TRBD2 matching 9 bases. V lost 6 bases to trimming and J lost 4 bases; unmatched junction nucleotides: 7. The CDR3 is 15 residues long. Per germline, CDR1 SGHTA and CDR2 FQGTGA. The CDR3 region is CASRVSAGGYNEQFF. In DNA, the CDR3 is TGTGCCAGCAGGGTCTCAGCGGGGGGTTACAATGAGCAGTTCTTC.

The rearrangement links TRBV6-1 to TRBJ2-3; 9 nucleotides line up with TRBD1. Germline CDR1 reads MNHNS; CDR2 reads SASEGT. The V segment lost 4 bases and the J segment 5 bases; nucleotides outside the gene matches: 4. The CDR3 has 14 amino acids. The CDR3 spells CASSVGTGQDTQYF. CDR3 bases: TGTGCCAGCAGTGTGGGGACAGGGCAAGATACGCAGTATTTT.

This clone was picked up one time. The J gene is TRBJ2-1, the V gene TRBV11-3; the match to TRBD1 covers 7 bases. Germline loops: CDR1 SGHNT, CDR2 YENEEA. Trimming at V came to 5 bases and at J to 9 bases, leaving 13 bases not matched to a gene. The CDR3 has 15 residues. DNA of the CDR3: TGTGCCAGCAGCACTAGAGGGGGCGAAGGGGGTGAGCAGTTCTTC. Amino acid sequence: CASSTRGGEGGEQFF.

The chain recombines TRBV6-5 with TRBJ1-2; 8 nucleotides agree with TRBD1. The CDR3 spans 15 residues. The germline V gene encodes CDR1 MNHEY and CDR2 SVGAGI. The V gene end was trimmed by 0 bases and the J gene end by 4 bases; junction bases not matched to a gene: 4. The CDR3 sequence is CASSYSVDRAYGYTF. The CDR3 DNA reads as TGTGCCAGCAGTTACTCGGTGGACAGGGCCTATGGCTACACCTTC.

V gene TRBV19 combines with J gene TRBJ1-2; D is uncertain. CDR1 and CDR2 from the germline V gene are LNHDA and SQIVND (reference sequence). The ends were cut back, 1 base at V and 8 bases at J, with 11 bases in the middle. The CDR3 spans 13 residues. The CDR3 DNA is TGTGCCAGTAGTATAGCATCAGGTGGAGGCTACACCTTC. Residues: CASSIASGGGYTF.

This chain joins TRBV11-1 and TRBJ2-1; D perhaps matches TRBD2 (5 bases). V lost 5 bases and J lost 3, with 11 bases in between. The CDR3 sequence is 14 residues long. Germline values: CDR1 SGHAT, CDR2 FQDESV (reference sequence). DNA for the CDR3: TGTGCCAGCAGCCCGAGACTACACTACAATGAGCAGTTCTTC. It is translated as CASSPRLHYNEQFF.

In this sample, this clone turned up once. The chain joins TRBV4-3 to TRBJ2-7; 9 bases match TRBD2. V lost 1 base, J lost 6 bases, and 4 bases stayed unmatched. Germline CDR1 and CDR2: LGHNA and YSLEER. CDR3 length equals 14 residues. This CDR3 reads CASSQVREGGEQYF. The CDR3, as DNA: TGCGCCAGCAGCCAAGTGCGGGAGGGGGGCGAGCAGTACTTC.

The chain couples TRBV27 to TRBJ2-1, with D perhaps TRBD2 (5 bases). This CDR3 is built from 15 residues. Germline V gene data show CDR1 as MNHEY and CDR2 as SMNVEV (reference sequence). Trimming took off 6 bases at V and 6 bases at J, with 18 bases between the two ends. The CDR3 nucleotides are TGTGCCAGCAGGGTGACTATCTCTTTTCCCAATGAGCAGTTCTTC. Protein product: CASRVTISFPNEQFF.

The chain couples TRBV19 to TRBJ1-1; D gene ambiguous. Germline CDR1 reads LNHDA; CDR2 reads SQIVND (reference sequence). V shed 8 bases and J shed 0 bases, with 16 bases lying between them. The CDR3 runs 15 residues. The CDR3 coding sequence is TGTGCCAGTGCTCCGACTGTATTAATGAACACTGAAGCTTTCTTT. Its translation: CASAPTVLMNTEAFF. The variable domain in full, completed from reference TRBV19 and TRBJ1-1, reads DGGITQSPKYLFRKEGQNVTLSCEQNLNHDAMYWYRQDPGQGLRLIYYSQIVNDFQKGDIAEGYSVSREKKESFPLTVTSAQKNPTAFYLCASAPTVLMNTEAFFGQGTRLTVV.

The CDR3 bases are TGTGCCAGCAGCTTAGAGATCAGGCGGGTCTCCTACAATGAGCAGTTCTTC. Its translation: CASSLEIRRVSYNEQFF. This chain joins TRBV7-6 and TRBJ2-1; weak D call: TRBD2 (5 bases). V was cut by 1 base and J by 0 bases, with 13 bases left in between. This CDR3 is 17 amino acids long. CDR1 and CDR2 (germline): SGHVS, FNYEAQ.

V and J are TRBV14 and TRBJ2-1, with a tentative D call TRBD2 (6 bases). The CDR3 spans 15 residues. V was pared by 2 bases and J by 10 bases, with 18 bases between. Germline V gene lookup returns CDR1 SGHDN and CDR2 FVKESK. CDR3 DNA sequence: TGTGCCAGCAGCCAAACGCCCTTGGCGGGATCGGAGCAGTTCTTC. It codes for CASSQTPLAGSEQFF.

This chain connects TRBV30 to TRBJ1-1; TRBD1 might be the D (5 bases). The CDR3 sequence is 14 residues long. V lost 2 bases and J 5 bases, leaving 15 bases between the germline ends. Germline values: CDR1 GTSNPN, CDR2 SVGIG (reference sequence). In DNA form, the CDR3 reads TGTGCCTGGAGTCTGGGGCCGCTGGGGACTGAAGCTTTCTTT. Translated, it gives CAWSLGPLGTEAFF.

The chain carries TRBV6-5 and TRBJ2-1, with a tentative D call TRBD1 (5 bases). The V gene lost 0 bases and the J gene lost 2 bases, with 5 bases spanning the gap. The CDR3 spans 14 residues. From germline, CDR1 is MNHEY and CDR2 SVGAGI. CDR3 protein: CASSYSDTYNEQFF. CDR3 coding DNA: TGTGCCAGCAGTTACTCGGACACCTACAATGAGCAGTTCTTC.